This T cell receptor beta chain emerged from a study of blood T cells in healthy people across ages. Study-wide background: T cells yielded about one barcoded beta molecule per two cells through template switching. General study findings and limits: Per million T cells, TCR beta diversity dropped roughly linearly as age increased.

A sample-barcoded 5' primer and a J-beta primer mix were used in a second PCR of roughly 7 to 11 cycles. MiXCR, run by TCRdb on the 5' RACE reads, gives a single entry per CDR3 protein. Counted here are about 650,000 distinct CDR3 sequences, approximately 31% occurring once; the ten biggest clones make up less than 20%. This clonotype showed up many times. Its specificity is unknown. The V and J ends lost 0 bases and 8 bases respectively, with 13 bases between them. CDR1 is GTSNPN and CDR2 is SVGIG in the germline V gene (reference sequence). The length of the CDR3 is 13 residues. This sequence was found in a woman at least 80 years old in good health. Specimen: blood. The chain combines TRBV30 with TRBJ1-2; TRBD1 is a possible D gene (5 bases). CDR3 DNA: TGTGCCTGGAGTGTACAGGACAAGGGGGGCTACACCTTC. It translates to CAWSVQDKGGYTF.